This T cell receptor beta chain was identified during a study of blood T cell repertoires in COVID-19. Trimming cost V 5 bases and J 6 bases, with 10 bases left between them. The V gene's germline CDR1 is DFQATT and CDR2 SNEGSKA (reference sequence). There are 11 residues in the CDR3. Libraries were prepared by immunoSEQ multiplex PCR; TCRdb keeps only in-frame clonotypes and omits some of them. This table has around 400,000 clones, nearly 90% appearing once. Sample: PBMCs or T cells enriched from blood (not recorded which). The chain is built from TRBV20-1 and TRBJ2-5; possible D gene TRBD1, 5 bases. The TCR originated in a woman younger than 30 who had been exposed to COVID-19. The CDR3: CSARTTQTQYF. In DNA, the CDR3 is TGCAGTGCTCGGACAACCCAGACCCAGTACTTC.